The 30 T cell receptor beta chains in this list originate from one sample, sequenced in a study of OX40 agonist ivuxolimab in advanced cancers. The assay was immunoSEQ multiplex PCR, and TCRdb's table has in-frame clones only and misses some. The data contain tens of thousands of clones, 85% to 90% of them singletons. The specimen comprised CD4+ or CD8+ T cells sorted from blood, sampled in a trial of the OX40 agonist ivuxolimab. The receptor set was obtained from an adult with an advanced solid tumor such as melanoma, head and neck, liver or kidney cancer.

CDR3 DNA sequence: TGTGCCAGCAGCGGGACACCACGGAAGGCAGATACGCAGTATTTT. Its translation is CASSGTPRKADTQYF. V usage is TRBV9 and J usage is TRBJ2-3; TRBD1 is a possible D gene (5 bases). V lost 3 bases and J 4 bases, leaving 15 bases between the germline ends. Germline assignment: CDR1 SGDLS and CDR2 YYNGEE. The CDR3 loop spans 15 amino acids.

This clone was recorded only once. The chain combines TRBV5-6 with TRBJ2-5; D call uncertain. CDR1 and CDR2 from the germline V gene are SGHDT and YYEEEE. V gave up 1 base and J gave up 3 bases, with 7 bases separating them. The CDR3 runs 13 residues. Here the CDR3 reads CASSLKVEETQYF. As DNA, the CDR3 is TGTGCCAGCAGCTTGAAAGTGGAAGAGACCCAGTACTTC.

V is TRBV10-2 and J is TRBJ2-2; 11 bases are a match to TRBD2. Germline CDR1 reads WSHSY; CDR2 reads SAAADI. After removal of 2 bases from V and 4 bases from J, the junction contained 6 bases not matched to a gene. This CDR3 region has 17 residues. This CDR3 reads CASSETSGRYVTGELFF. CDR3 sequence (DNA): TGCGCCAGCAGTGAGACTAGCGGGAGATATGTCACCGGGGAGCTGTTTTTT.

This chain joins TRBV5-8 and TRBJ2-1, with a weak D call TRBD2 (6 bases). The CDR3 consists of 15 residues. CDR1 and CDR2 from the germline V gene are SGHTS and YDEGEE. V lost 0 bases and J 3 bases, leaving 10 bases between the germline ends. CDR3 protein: CASSLAGRDYNEQFF. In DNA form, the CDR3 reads TGTGCCAGCAGCTTGGCCGGGAGAGACTACAATGAGCAGTTCTTC.

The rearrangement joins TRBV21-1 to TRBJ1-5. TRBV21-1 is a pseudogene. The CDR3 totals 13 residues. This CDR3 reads CASPIRGVQPQHF. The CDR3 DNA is TGTGCCAGCCCGATAAGAGGTGTTCAGCCCCAGCATTTT.

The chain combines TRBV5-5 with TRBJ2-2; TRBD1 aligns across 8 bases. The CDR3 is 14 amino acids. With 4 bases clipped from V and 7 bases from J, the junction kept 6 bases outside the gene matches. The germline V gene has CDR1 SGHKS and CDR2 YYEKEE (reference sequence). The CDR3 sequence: CASSVTTGVGELFF. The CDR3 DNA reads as TGTGCCAGCAGCGTAACGACAGGGGTCGGGGAGCTGTTTTTT.

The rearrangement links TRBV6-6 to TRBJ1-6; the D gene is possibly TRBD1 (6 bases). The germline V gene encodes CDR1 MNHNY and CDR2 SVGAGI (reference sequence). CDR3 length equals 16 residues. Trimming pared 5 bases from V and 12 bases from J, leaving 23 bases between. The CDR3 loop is CASSLLRQTGLEPLHF. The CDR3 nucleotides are TGTGCCAGCAGTCTACTGCGGCAAACAGGGTTAGAACCCCTCCACTTT.

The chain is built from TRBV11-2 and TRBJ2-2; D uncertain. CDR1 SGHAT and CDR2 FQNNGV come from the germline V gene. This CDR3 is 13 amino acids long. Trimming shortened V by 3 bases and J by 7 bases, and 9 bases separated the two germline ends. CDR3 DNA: TGTGCCAGCAGCTTGGAAGGCTTCGGGGAGCTGTTTTTT. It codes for CASSLEGFGELFF.

The CDR3 nucleotides read TGTGCCAGCAGCTTAGATCAGGGTTCCTACGAGCAGTACTTC. Residues: CASSLDQGSYEQYF. The chain uses TRBV7-6 and TRBJ2-7; a weak D match, TRBD1 (5 bases). Germline V gene sequence: CDR1 SGHVS, CDR2 FNYEAQ. This CDR3 contains 14 residues. The germline V and J ends were trimmed by 1 base and 1 base, with 8 bases remaining between them.

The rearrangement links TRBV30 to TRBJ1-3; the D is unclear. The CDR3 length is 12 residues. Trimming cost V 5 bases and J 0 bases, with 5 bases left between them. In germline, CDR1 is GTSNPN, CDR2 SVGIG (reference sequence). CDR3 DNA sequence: TGTGCCTGGGGATCCTCTGGAAACACCATATATTTT. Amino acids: CAWGSSGNTIYF.

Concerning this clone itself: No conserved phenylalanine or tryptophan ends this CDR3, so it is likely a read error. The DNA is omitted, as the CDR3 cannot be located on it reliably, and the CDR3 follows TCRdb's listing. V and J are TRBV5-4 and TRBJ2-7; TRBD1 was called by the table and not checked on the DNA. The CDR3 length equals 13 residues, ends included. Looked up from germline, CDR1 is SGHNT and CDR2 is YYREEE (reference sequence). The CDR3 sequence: CASSLEPDRGYFY.

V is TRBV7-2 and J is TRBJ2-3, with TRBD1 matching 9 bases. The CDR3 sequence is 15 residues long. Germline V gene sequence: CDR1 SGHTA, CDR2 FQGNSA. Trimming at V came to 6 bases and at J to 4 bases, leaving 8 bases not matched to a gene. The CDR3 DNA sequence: TGTGCCAGCAGTAAATACAGGGGGCGAGCAGATACGCAGTATTTT. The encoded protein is CASSKYRGRADTQYF. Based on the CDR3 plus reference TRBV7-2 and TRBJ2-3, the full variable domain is GAGVSQSPSNKVTEKGKDVELRCDPISGHTALYWYRQSLGQGLEFLIYFQGNSAPDKSGLPSDRFSAERTGGSVSTLTIQRTQQEDSAVYLCASSKYRGRADTQYFGPGTRLTVL.

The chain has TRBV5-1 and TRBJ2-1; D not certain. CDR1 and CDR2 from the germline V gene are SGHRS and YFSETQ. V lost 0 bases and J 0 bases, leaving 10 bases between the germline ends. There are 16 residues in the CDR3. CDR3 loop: CASSLASQISYNEQFF. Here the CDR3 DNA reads TGCGCCAGCAGCTTGGCAAGCCAAATCTCCTACAATGAGCAGTTCTTC.

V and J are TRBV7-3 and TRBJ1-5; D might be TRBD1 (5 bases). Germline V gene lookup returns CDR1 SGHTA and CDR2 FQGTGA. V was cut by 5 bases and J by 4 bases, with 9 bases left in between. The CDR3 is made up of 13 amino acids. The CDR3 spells CASSAGPNQPQHF. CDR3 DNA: TGTGCCAGCAGCGCGGGGCCGAATCAGCCCCAGCATTTT.

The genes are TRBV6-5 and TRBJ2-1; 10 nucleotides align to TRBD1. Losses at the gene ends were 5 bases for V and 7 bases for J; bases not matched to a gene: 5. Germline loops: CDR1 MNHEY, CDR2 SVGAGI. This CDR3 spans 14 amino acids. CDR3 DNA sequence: TGTGCCAGCAGTACCGGGACAGGGGTTAATGAGCAGTTCTTC. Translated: CASSTGTGVNEQFF.

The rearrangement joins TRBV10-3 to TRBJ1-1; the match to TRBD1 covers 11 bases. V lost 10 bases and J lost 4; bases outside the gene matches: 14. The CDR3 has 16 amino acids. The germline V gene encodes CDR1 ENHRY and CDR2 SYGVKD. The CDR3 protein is CATVSGTGGPGTEAFF. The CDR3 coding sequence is TGTGCCACCGTATCCGGGACAGGGGGACCCGGCACTGAAGCTTTCTTT.

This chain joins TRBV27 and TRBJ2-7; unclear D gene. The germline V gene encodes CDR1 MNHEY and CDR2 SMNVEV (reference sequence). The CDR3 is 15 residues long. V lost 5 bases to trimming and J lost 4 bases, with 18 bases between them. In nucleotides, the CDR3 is TGTGCCAGCAGTACCTCGGACCGACGTCGTTACGAGCAGTACTTC. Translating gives CASSTSDRRRYEQYF.

For the CDR3, the DNA is TGTGCCTGGAGTGTGGGGTCCTCCGTCAATCAGCCCCAGCATTTT. Encoded protein: CAWSVGSSVNQPQHF. The chain uses TRBV30 and TRBJ1-5; D gene ambiguous. CDR1 and CDR2 (germline): GTSNPN, SVGIG (reference sequence). The CDR3 is made up of 15 amino acids. The ends were cut back, 0 bases at V and 3 bases at J, with 12 bases in the middle.

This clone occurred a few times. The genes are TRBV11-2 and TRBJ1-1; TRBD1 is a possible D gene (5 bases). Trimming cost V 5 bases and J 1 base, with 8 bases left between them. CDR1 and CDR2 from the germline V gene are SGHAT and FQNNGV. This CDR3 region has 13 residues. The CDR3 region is CASSIGQNTEAFF. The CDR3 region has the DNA TGTGCCAGCAGCATCGGACAGAACACTGAAGCTTTCTTT.

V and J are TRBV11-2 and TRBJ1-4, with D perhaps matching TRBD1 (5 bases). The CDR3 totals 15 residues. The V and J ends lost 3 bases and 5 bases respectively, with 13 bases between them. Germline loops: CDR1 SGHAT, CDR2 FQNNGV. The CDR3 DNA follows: TGTGCCAGCAGCTTGTCCACAGGTTTCAATGAAAAACTGTTTTTT. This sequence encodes CASSLSTGFNEKLFF.

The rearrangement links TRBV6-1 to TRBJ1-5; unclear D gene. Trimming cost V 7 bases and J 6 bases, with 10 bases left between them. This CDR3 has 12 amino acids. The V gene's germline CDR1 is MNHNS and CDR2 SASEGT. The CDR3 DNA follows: TGTGCCAGCAAAATGGACGTTCAGCCCCAGCATTTT. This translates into CASKMDVQPQHF.

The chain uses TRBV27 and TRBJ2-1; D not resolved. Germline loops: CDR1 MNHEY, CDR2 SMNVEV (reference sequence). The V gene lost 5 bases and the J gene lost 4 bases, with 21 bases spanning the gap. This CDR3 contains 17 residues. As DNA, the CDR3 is TGTGCCAGCAGTCCCTATAGGAGTGGTGGGGAATACAATGAGCAGTTCTTC. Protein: CASSPYRSGGEYNEQFF.

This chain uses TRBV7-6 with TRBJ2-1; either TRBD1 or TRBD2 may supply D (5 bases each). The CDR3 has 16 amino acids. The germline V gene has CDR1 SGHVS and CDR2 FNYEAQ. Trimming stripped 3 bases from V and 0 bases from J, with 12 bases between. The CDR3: CASSLGTAGSYNEQFF. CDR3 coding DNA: TGTGCCAGCAGCTTGGGGACGGCCGGCTCCTACAATGAGCAGTTCTTC.

CDR3 region: CASSDPGQGAHEQFF. CDR3 bases: TGTGCCAGCAGCGACCCGGGACAGGGGGCTCATGAGCAGTTCTTC. This sequence joins TRBV7-9 and TRBJ2-1; TRBD1 matches at 12 bases. CDR3 length: 15 amino acids. Germline CDR1 and CDR2: SEHNR and FQNEAQ (reference sequence). The ends lost 5 bases at V and 8 bases at J; junction bases unmatched: 7.

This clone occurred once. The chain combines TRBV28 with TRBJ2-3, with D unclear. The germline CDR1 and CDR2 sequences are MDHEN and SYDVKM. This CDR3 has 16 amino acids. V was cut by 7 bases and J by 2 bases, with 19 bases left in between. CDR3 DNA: TGTGCCAGCACCCCATCGGTTCACCAGTTCACAGATACGCAGTATTTT. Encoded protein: CASTPSVHQFTDTQYF.

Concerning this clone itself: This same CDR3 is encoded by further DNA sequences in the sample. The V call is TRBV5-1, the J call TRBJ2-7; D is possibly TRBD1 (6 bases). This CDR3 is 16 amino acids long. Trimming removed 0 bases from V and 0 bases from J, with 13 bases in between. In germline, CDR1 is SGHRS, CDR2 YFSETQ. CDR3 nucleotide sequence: TGCGCCAGCAGCTTGGGGGGCGGACAGAGCTCCTACGAGCAGTACTTC. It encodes CASSLGGGQSSYEQYF.

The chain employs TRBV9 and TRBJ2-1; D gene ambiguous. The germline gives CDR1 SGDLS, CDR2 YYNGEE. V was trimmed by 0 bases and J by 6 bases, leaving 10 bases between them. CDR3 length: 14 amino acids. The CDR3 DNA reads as TGTGCCAGCAGCGTAGATCAGCTTCCCAATGAGCAGTTCTTC. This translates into CASSVDQLPNEQFF.

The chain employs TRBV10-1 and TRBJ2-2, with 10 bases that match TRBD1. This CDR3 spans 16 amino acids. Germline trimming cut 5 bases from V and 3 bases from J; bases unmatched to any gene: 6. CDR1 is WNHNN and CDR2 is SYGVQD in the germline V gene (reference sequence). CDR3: CASSNRDRGYTGELFF. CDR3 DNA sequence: TGCGCCAGCAGTAACCGGGACAGGGGATACACCGGGGAGCTGTTTTTT.

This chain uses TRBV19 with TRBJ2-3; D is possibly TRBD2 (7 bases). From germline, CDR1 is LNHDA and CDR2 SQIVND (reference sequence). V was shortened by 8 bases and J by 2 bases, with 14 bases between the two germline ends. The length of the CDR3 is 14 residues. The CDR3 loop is CASRGARNTDTQYF. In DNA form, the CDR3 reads TGTGCCAGTCGGGGGGCTAGAAACACAGATACGCAGTATTTT.

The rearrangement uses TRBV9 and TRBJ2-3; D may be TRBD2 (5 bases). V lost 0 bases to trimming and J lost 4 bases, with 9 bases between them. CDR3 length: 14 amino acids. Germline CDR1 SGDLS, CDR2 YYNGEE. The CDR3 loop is CASSVVGSPDTQYF. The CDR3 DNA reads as TGTGCCAGCAGCGTAGTGGGGAGCCCAGATACGCAGTATTTT.